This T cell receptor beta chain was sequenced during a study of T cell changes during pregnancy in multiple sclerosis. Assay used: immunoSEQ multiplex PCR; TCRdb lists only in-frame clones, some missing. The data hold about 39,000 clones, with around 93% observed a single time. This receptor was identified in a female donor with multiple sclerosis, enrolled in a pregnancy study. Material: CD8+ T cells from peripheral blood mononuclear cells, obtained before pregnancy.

The CDR3 region is CASSLTLMEQVYGYTF. In nucleotides, the CDR3 is TGTGCCAGCAGCTTGACTCTTATGGAACAGGTCTATGGCTACACCTTC. This chain connects TRBV5-6 to TRBJ1-2, with D perhaps TRBD1 (5 bases). V shed 1 base and J shed 4 bases, with 17 bases lying between them. Germline assignment: CDR1 SGHDT and CDR2 YYEEEE. This CDR3 is 16 amino acids long.